The rows below give T cell receptor beta chains drawn from one sample of a study of T cell repertoires in cytomegalovirus infection. TCRdb independently ran MiXCR on the reads; one entry per CDR3 protein. The sample contains about 130,000 distinct CDR3 sequences, roughly 9% of which appear only once. The sample comprised PBMCs. These receptors originate from a human donor in good health (CMV status not recorded). Some clones in this sample may be carry-over from other donors' samples. Each CDR3 is given with its conserved first and last residue. The D gene is left open where the match is weak. The size entry is marked missing in some rows and otherwise reads once, few, many or a size class.

D gene	V gene	J gene	clone size	CDR3 protein	CDR3 DNA
TRBD2	TRBV12-3/TRBV12-4	TRBJ2-1	many	CASREGLINNEQFF	TGTGCCAGCAGGGAGGGACTAATTAACAATGAGCAGTTCTTC
TRBD1	TRBV6-6	TRBJ1-4	many	CASSYLGTGDEKLFF	TGTGCCAGCAGTTACCTGGGGACAGGGGACGAAAAACTGTTTTTT
NA	TRBV28	TRBJ2-3	many	CASHTADTQYF	TGTGCCAGCCATACCGCAGATACGCAGTATTTT
NA	TRBV10-3	TRBJ2-3	many	CAISESQASTDTQYF	TGTGCCATCAGTGAGTCTCAAGCTAGCACAGATACGCAGTATTTT
NA	TRBV28	TRBJ1-2	NA	CASIEGGTGHYGYTF	TGTGCCAGCATAGAGGGGGGAACAGGTCACTATGGCTACACCTTC
NA	TRBV10-3	TRBJ2-2	many	CAIMGRSNTGELFF	TGTGCCATCATGGGACGCTCGAACACCGGGGAGCTGTTTTTT
NA	TRBV2	TRBJ1-2	many	CASISQGMSYTF	TGTGCCAGCATAAGCCAGGGGATGAGCTACACCTTC
NA	TRBV2	TRBJ1-5	few	CASSEPVPGGNQPQHF	TGTGCCAGCAGCGAACCGGTCCCAGGTGGCAATCAGCCCCAGCATTTT
TRBD1	TRBV28	TRBJ2-7	many	CASSTPRDRHYEQYF	TGTGCCAGCAGTACCCCCAGGGACAGACACTACGAGCAGTACTTC
NA	TRBV19	TRBJ1-1	NA	CASSIQDTTEAFF	TGTGCCAGTAGTATCCAGGACACCACTGAAGCTTTCTTT
NA	TRBV19	TRBJ1-1	NA	CASSISGEGIGGDTEAFF	TGTGCCAGTAGTATCTCGGGGGAGGGGATCGGTGGTGACACTGAAGCTTTCTTT
NA	TRBV27	TRBJ2-3	few	CASGLSVDTQYF	TGTGCCAGCGGGTTGAGTGTAGATACGCAGTATTTT
TRBD1	TRBV5-1	TRBJ2-1	many	CASSQDRAGNEQFF	TGCGCCAGCAGCCAGGACAGGGCGGGGAATGAGCAGTTCTTC
NA	TRBV6-4	TRBJ1-1	NA	CASSDTNTGNEAFF	TGTGCCAGCAGTGACACAAATACAGGGAATGAAGCTTTCTTT
TRBD2	TRBV4-1	TRBJ2-3	many	CASSQVVPSGVSDTQYF	TGCGCCAGCAGCCAAGTTGTGCCTAGCGGGGTATCCGATACGCAGTATTTT
TRBD1	TRBV24-1	TRBJ2-1	few	CATSDGPGQGNNEQFF	TGTGCCACCAGTGATGGCCCCGGACAGGGGAACAATGAGCAGTTCTTC
NA	TRBV7-2	TRBJ2-3	many	CASSLPGLRDTQYF	TGTGCCAGCAGTTTACCGGGACTTCGCGATACGCAGTATTTT
NA	TRBV12-3/TRBV12-4	TRBJ1-1	many	CASSPVQGYQAFF	TGTGCCAGCAGCCCCGTCCAGGGATACCAAGCTTTCTTT
NA	TRBV28	TRBJ1-5	many	CASSTQGRGNQPQHF	TGTGCCAGCAGTACTCAGGGTAGAGGCAATCAGCCCCAGCATTTT
NA	TRBV7-2	TRBJ1-2	many	CASGEVNYGYTF	TGTGCCAGCGGTGAGGTAAACTATGGCTACACCTTC
NA	TRBV7-2	TRBJ1-1	many	CASSLKDSKNTEAFF	TGTGCCAGCAGCTTAAAGGACAGTAAGAACACTGAAGCTTTCTTT
NA	TRBV5-1	TRBJ1-1	few	CASSLGGRTNTEAFF	TGCGCCAGCAGCTTGGGCGGCAGGACGAACACTGAAGCTTTCTTT
TRBD1	TRBV5-1	TRBJ2-1	many	CASSSGQGALNEQFF	TGCGCCAGCTCTTCGGGACAGGGGGCGCTTAATGAGCAGTTCTTC
TRBD2	TRBV28	TRBJ2-1	few	CASSLPGLAGGPTYNEQFF	TGTGCCAGCAGTTTGCCCGGACTAGCGGGGGGGCCGACCTACAATGAGCAGTTCTTC
TRBD2	TRBV25-1	TRBJ2-3	many	CARPQRGCTDTQYF	TGTGCTCGCCCCCAGCGGGGGTGCACAGATACGCAGTATTTT
NA	TRBV20-1	TRBJ1-1	few	CSASGLLNMNTEAFF	TGCAGTGCTAGTGGGCTACTGAACATGAACACTGAAGCTTTCTTT
TRBD2	TRBV6-5	TRBJ2-7	many	CASSYSSLTSGGSTYEQYF	TGTGCCAGCAGTTACTCTTCTCTGACTAGCGGGGGGTCCACCTACGAGCAGTACTTC
NA	TRBV29-1	TRBJ2-7	NA	CSAEQGRYEQYF	TGCAGCGCGGAACAGGGCCGCTACGAGCAGTACTTC
NA	TRBV5-1	TRBJ2-3	few	CASSLEGAQYF	TGCGCCAGCAGCTTGGAAGGGGCTCAGTATTTT
NA	TRBV7-6	TRBJ2-5	many	CASSFRDPKETQYF	TGTGCCAGCAGCTTCCGGGACCCGAAAGAGACCCAGTACTTC
NA	TRBV9	TRBJ1-5	NA	CASSGTVSNQPPHF	TGTGCCAGCAGCGGGACAGTTAGCAATCAGCCCCCGCATTTT
NA	TRBV28	TRBJ2-7	many	CASSPRRTQYF	TGTGCCAGCAGTCCCCGTCGCACGCAGTACTTC
NA	TRBV28	TRBJ2-5	many	CASSFSRIRKETQYF	TGTGCCAGCAGTTTTTCCAGAATACGAAAAGAGACCCAGTACTTC
NA	TRBV28	TRBJ2-1	many	CASSLLAHNEQFF	TGTGCCAGCAGTTTACTAGCCCACAATGAGCAGTTCTTC
NA	TRBV7-8	TRBJ2-1	many	CASSPMVIAARAWDNEQFF	TGTGCCAGCAGCCCAATGGTCATAGCGGCTAGGGCGTGGGACAATGAGCAGTTCTTC
TRBD1	TRBV28	TRBJ1-5	many	CASSLGSTGGFQPQHF	TGTGCCAGCAGTTTGGGGAGCACAGGGGGTTTTCAGCCCCAGCATTTT
TRBD1	TRBV4-1	TRBJ2-4	many	CASSGDRGPENIQYF	TGCGCCAGCAGCGGGGACAGGGGGCCCGAAAACATTCAGTACTTC
TRBD1	TRBV7-2	TRBJ1-2	many	CASSNGTGGHYYGYTF	TGTGCCAGCAGCAACGGGACAGGGGGCCATTACTATGGCTACACCTTC
NA	TRBV5-4	TRBJ2-2	many	CASSSGAPGELFF	TGTGCCAGCAGCTCCGGGGCCCCCGGGGAGCTGTTTTTT
NA	TRBV12-3/TRBV12-4	TRBJ1-1	many	CASSLGLEAFF	TGTGCCAGCAGTTTGGGTCTTGAAGCTTTCTTT
NA	TRBV28	TRBJ1-5	many	CASSLPGTSNQPQHF	TGTGCCAGCAGCCTACCAGGGACTAGCAATCAGCCCCAGCATTTT
NA	TRBV7-6	TRBJ2-6	many	CASSLASGSGANVLTF	TGTGCCAGCAGCTTAGCTTCGGGCTCTGGGGCCAACGTCCTGACTTTC
NA	TRBV5-1	TRBJ2-3	few	CASSLDAQQYF	TGCGCCAGCAGCTTGGATGCTCAGCAGTATTTT
TRBD1	TRBV3-1	TRBJ1-1	many	CASSPNNRGRNEAFF	TGTGCCAGCAGCCCCAACAACAGGGGGCGTAATGAAGCTTTCTTT
NA	TRBV7-2	TRBJ1-5	NA	CASSLEISIRSNQPQRF	TGTGCCAGCAGCTTAGAAATCTCCATCAGGTCCAATCAGCCCCAGCGTTTT
NA	TRBV2	TRBJ1-1	NA	CASSGTVVDTEAFF	TGTGCCAGCAGTGGGACAGTGGTGGACACTGAAGCTTTCTTT
TRBD2	TRBV7-2	TRBJ2-7	many	CASSLYGGETYEQYF	TGTGCCAGCAGCCTCTACGGGGGGGAAACCTACGAGCAGTACTTC
TRBD2	TRBV7-8	TRBJ2-5	many	CASSLEPGLAGEETQYF	TGTGCCAGCAGCTTGGAACCGGGACTAGCGGGGGAAGAGACCCAGTACTTC
TRBD2	TRBV10-3	TRBJ2-3	many	CAISETSGIPSPSTDTQYF	TGTGCCATCAGTGAAACTAGCGGGATCCCCTCTCCTAGCACAGATACGCAGTATTTT
TRBD1	TRBV6-1	TRBJ2-3	NA	CASSQRTGRSTDTQYF	TGTGCCAGCAGTCAACGGACAGGGAGAAGCACAGATACGCAGTATTTT
NA	TRBV7-8	TRBJ2-6	many	CATYYTGILSSGANVLTF	TGTGCCACTTATTACACGGGGATTCTCTCCTCTGGGGCCAACGTCCTGACTTTC
TRBD2	TRBV20-1	TRBJ2-5	many	CSARGLAQNGETQYF	TGCAGTGCTAGGGGACTAGCGCAGAACGGAGAGACCCAGTACTTC
NA	TRBV2	TRBJ1-3	many	CASSEVSGNTIYF	TGTGCCAGCAGTGAGGTCTCTGGAAACACCATATATTTT